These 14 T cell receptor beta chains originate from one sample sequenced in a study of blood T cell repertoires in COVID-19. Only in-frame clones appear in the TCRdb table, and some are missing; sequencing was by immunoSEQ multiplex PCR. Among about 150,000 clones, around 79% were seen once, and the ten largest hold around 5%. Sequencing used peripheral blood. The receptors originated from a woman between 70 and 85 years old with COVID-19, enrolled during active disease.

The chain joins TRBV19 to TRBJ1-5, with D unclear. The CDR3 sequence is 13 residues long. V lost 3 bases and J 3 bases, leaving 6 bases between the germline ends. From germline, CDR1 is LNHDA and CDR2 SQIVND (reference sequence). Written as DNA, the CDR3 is TGTGCCAGTAGTATTCGGGACAATCAGCCCCAGCATTTT. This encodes CASSIRDNQPQHF.

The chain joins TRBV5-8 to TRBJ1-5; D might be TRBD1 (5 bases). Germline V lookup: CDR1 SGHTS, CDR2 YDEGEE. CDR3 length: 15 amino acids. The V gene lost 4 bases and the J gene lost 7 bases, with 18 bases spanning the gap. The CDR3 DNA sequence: TGTGCCAGCAGCGGGTCAGGGACTGGTATGCAGCCCCAGCATTTT. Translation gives CASSGSGTGMQPQHF.

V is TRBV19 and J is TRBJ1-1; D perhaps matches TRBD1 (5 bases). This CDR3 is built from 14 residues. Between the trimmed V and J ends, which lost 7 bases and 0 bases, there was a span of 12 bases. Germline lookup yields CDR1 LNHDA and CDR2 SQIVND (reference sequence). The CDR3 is CASTGGGVNTEAFF. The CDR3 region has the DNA TGTGCCAGTACTGGCGGGGGTGTGAACACTGAAGCTTTCTTT.

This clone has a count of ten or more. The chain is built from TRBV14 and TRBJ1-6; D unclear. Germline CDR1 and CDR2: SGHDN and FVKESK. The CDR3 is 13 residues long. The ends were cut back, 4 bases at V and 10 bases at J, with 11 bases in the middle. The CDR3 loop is CASSRYAKSPLHF. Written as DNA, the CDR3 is TGTGCCAGCAGCCGCTACGCAAAGTCACCCCTCCACTTT.

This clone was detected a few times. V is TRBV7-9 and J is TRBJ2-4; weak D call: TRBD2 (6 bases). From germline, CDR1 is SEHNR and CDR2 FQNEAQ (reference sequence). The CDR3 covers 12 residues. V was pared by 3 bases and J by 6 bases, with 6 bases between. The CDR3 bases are TGTGCCAGCAGCTTCGGGGGAAACATTCAGTACTTC. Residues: CASSFGGNIQYF.

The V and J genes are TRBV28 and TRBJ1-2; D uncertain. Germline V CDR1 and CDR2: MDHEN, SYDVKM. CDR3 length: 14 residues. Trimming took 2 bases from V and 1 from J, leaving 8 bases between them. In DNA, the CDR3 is TGTGCCAGCAGTTTAATCTCTAATAACTATGGCTACACCTTC. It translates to CASSLISNNYGYTF.

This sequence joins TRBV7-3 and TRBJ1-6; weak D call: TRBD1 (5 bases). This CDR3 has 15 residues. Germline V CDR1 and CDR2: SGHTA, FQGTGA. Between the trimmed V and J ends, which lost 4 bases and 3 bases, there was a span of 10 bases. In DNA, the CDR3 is TGTGCCAGCAGCTCTGGGGGGGGCTATAATTCACCCCTCCACTTT. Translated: CASSSGGGYNSPLHF.

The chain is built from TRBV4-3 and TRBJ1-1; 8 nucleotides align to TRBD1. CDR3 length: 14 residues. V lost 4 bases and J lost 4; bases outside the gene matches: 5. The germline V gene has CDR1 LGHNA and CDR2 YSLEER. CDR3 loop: CASSPDREGTEAFF. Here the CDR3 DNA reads TGCGCCAGCAGCCCGGACAGGGAAGGCACTGAAGCTTTCTTT.

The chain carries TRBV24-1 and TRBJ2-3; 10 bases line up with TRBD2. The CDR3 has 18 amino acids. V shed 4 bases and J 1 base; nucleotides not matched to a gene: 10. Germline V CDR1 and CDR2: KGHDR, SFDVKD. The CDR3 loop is CATSDTKGTSAGTDTQYF. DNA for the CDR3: TGTGCCACCAGTGACACGAAAGGGACTAGCGCGGGCACAGATACGCAGTATTTT.

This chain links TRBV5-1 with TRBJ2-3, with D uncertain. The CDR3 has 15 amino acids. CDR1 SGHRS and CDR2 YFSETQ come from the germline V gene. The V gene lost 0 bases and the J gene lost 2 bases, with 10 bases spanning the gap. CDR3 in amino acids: CASSLGQLNTDTQYF. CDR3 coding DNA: TGCGCCAGCAGCTTGGGGCAGTTGAACACAGATACGCAGTATTTT.

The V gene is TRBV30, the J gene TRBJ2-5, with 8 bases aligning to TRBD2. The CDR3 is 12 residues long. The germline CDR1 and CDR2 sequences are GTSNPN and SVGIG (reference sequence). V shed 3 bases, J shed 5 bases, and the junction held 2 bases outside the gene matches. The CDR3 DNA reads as TGTGCCTGGAGGTCGGGGGGGGAGACCCAGTACTTC. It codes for CAWRSGGETQYF. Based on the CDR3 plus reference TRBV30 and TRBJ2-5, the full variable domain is SQTIHQWPATLVQPVGSPLSLECTVEGTSNPNLYWYRQAAGRGLQLLFYSVGIGQISSEVPQNLSASRPQDRQFILSSKKLLLSDSGFYLCAWRSGGETQYFGPGTRLLVL.

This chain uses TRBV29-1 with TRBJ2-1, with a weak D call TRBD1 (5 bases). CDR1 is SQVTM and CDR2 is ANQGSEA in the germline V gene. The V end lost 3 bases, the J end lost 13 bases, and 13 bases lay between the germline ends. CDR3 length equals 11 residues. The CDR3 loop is CSVDRAPLQFF. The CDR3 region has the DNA TGCAGCGTTGACAGGGCACCACTCCAGTTCTTC.

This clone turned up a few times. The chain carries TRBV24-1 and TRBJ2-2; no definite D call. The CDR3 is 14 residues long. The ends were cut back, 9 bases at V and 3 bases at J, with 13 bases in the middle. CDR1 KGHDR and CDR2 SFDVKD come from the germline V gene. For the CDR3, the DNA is TGTGCCACCGGGCGACGCTCGGACACCGGGGAGCTGTTTTTT. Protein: CATGRRSDTGELFF.

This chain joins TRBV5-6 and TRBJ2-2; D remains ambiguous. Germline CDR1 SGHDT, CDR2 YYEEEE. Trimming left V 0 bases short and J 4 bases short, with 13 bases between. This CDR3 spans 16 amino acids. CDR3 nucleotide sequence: TGTGCCAGCAGCTTGGCATCCCGCGAACCCACCGGGGAGCTGTTTTTT. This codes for CASSLASREPTGELFF.